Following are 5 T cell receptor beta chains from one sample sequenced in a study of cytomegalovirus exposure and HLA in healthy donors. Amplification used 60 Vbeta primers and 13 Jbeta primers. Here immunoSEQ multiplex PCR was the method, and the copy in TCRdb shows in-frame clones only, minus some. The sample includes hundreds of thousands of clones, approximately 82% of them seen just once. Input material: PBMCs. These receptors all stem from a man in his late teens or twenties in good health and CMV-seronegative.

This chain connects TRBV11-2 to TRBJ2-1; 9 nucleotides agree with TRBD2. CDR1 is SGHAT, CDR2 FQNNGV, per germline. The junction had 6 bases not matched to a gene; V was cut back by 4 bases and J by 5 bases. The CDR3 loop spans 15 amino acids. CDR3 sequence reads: CASSSPTSGDNEQFF. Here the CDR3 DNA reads TGTGCCAGCAGCTCACCGACTAGCGGAGACAATGAGCAGTTCTTC.

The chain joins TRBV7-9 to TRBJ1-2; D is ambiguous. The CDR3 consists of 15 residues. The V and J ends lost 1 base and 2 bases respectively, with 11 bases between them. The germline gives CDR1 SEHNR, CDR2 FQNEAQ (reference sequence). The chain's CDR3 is CASSLVTTTNYGYTF. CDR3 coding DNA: TGTGCCAGCAGCTTAGTCACAACAACCAACTATGGCTACACCTTC.

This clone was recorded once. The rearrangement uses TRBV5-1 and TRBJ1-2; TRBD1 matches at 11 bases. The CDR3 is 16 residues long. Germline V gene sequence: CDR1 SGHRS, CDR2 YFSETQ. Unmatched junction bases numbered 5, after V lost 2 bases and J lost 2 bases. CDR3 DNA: TGCGCCAGCAGCTTTAGGACAGGGGGCGAAAACTATGGCTACACCTTC. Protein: CASSFRTGGENYGYTF.

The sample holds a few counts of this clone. CDR3 sequence: CASSRADGGNYTF. DNA for the CDR3: TGTGCCAGCAGCAGGGCCGACGGAGGGAACTACACCTTC. The chain couples TRBV7-2 to TRBJ1-2, with no clear D. V was pared by 5 bases and J by 10 bases, with 17 bases between. Germline V gene data show CDR1 as SGHTA and CDR2 as FQGNSA. The CDR3 has 13 amino acids.

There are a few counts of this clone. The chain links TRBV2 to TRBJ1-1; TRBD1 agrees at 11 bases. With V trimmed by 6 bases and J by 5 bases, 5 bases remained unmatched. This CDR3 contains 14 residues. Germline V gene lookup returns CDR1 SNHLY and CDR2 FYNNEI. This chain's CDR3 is CASSVGQGVTEAFF. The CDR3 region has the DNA TGTGCCAGCAGCGTGGGACAGGGGGTGACTGAAGCTTTCTTT.